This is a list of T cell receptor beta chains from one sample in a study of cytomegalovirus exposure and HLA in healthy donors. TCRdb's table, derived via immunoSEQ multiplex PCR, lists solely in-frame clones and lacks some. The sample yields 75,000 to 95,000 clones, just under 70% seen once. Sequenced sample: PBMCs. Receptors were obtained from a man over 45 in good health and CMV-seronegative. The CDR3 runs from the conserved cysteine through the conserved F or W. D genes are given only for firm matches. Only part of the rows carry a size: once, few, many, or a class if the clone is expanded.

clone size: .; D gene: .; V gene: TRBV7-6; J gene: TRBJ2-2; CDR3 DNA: TGTGCCAGCAGCCCTAGTGGGTCGGGGGAGCTGTTTTTT; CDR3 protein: CASSPSGSGELFF
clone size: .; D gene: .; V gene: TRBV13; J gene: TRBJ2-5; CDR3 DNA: TGTGCCAGCAGCTTATGGCGGGAGACCCAGTACTTC; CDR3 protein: CASSLWRETQYF
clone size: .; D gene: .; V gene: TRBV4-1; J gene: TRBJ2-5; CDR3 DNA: TGCGCCAGCAGCCCGCAGCCTAACTTCAGCGGGGAGACCCAGTACTTC; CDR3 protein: CASSPQPNFSGETQYF
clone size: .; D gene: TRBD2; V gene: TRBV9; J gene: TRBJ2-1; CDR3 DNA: TGTGCCAGCAGCCGAGAAGGACTAGCGGTCAATGAGCAGTTCTTC; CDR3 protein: CASSREGLAVNEQFF
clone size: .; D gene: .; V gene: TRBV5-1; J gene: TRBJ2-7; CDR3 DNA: TGCGCCAGCAGCGCTCTCCAGGGGATTGTGGACGAGCAGTACTTC; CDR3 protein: CASSALQGIVDEQYF
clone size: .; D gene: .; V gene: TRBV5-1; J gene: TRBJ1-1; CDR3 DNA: TGCGCCAGCAGCTTGAGGGGGAGCGACACTGAAGCTTTCTTT; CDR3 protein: CASSLRGSDTEAFF
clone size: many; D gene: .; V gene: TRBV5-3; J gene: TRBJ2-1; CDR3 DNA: TGTGCCAGAAGCTTGGGACTAGCCTACAATGAGCAGTTCTTC; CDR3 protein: CARSLGLAYNEQFF
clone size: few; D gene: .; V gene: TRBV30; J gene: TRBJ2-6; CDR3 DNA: TGTGCCTGGACTAGGGGCGCCTTCTCTGGGGCCAACGTCCTGACTTTC; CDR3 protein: CAWTRGAFSGANVLTF
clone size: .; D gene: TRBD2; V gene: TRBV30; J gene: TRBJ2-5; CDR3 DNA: TGTGCCTGGAGCGGCCCGGGGGGAGAGACCCAGTACTTC; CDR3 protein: CAWSGPGGETQYF
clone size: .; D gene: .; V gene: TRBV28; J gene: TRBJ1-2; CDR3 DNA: TGTGCCAGCAGTAGCGCGGGGCCAAACTATGGCTACACCTTC; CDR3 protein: CASSSAGPNYGYTF
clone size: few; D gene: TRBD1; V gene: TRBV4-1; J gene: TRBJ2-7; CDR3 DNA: TGCGCCAGCAGCCAAGACTCCGGGACAGGGCTCTCCTACGAGCAGTACTTC; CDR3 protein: CASSQDSGTGLSYEQYF
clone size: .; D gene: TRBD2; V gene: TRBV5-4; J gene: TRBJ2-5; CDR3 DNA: TGTGCCAGCACCCCCCGGGGGCTAGCGGGGGAGCGAGAGACCCAGTACTTC; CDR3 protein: CASTPRGLAGERETQYF
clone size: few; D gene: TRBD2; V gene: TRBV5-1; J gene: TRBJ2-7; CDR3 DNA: TGCGCCAGCAGCGGCGCCTGGACTAGCGGGGCCACCTACGAGCAGTACTTC; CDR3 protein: CASSGAWTSGATYEQYF
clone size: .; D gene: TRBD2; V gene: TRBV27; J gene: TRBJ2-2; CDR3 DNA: TGTGCCAGCAGGGACCGACTAGCGGGAGTTTCCGGGGAGCTGTTTTTT; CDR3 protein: CASRDRLAGVSGELFF
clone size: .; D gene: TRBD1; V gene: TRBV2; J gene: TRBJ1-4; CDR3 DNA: TGTGCCAGCAGCAGACAGGGGGGCCCTAATGAAAAACTGTTTTTT; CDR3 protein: CASSRQGGPNEKLFF
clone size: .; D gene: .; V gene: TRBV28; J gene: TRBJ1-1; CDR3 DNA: TGTGCCAGCAGTCCCCCACCCTCGGTGAACACTGAAGCTTTCTTT; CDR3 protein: CASSPPPSVNTEAFF
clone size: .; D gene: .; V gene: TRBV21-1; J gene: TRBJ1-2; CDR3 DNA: TGTGCCAGCAATAAGTACGGTAACTATGGCTACACCTTC; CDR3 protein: CASNKYGNYGYTF
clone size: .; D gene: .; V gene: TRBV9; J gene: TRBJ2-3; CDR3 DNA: TGTGCCAGCAGCGTAGTACCGGGGGCAGATACGCAGTATTTT; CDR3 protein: CASSVVPGADTQYF
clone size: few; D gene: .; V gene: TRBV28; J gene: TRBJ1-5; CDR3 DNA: TGTGCCAGCAGACCCGGAGGGCCGAACAATCAGCCCCAGCATTTT; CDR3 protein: CASRPGGPNNQPQHF
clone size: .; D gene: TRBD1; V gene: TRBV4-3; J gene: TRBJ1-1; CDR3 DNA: TGCGCCAGCAGCCTAAGACAGGGGTACTCCTACCAGGACACTGAAGCTTTCTTT; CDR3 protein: CASSLRQGYSYQDTEAFF
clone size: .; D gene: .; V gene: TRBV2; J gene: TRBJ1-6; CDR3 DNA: TGTGCCAGCAGTGCACAGGGATTCAATAATTCACCCCTCCACTTT; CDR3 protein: CASSAQGFNNSPLHF
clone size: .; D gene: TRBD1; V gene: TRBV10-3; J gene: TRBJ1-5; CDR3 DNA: TGTGCCACCCGGGACAGGGCGGATCAGCCCCAGCATTTT; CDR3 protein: CATRDRADQPQHF
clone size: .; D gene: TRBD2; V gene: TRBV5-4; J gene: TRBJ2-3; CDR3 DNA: TGTGCCAGCAGCTTGCGGGGGGGCCGGGATACGCAGTATTTT; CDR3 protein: CASSLRGGRDTQYF
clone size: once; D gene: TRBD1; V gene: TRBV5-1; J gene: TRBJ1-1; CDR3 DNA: TGCGCCAGCAGCGTCGACAGGGGACGGACTGAAGCTTTCTTT; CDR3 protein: CASSVDRGRTEAFF
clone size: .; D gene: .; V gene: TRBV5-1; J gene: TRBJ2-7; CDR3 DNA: TGCGCCAGCAGCGTGTCAGGGCCCTACGAGCAGTACTTC; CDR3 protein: CASSVSGPYEQYF
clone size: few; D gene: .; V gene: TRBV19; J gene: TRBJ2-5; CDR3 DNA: TGTGCCAGTAGTATACAGGGACTCCCGTGGGAGACCCAGTACTTC; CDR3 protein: CASSIQGLPWETQYF
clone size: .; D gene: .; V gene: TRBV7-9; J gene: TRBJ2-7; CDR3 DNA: TGTGCCAGCAGCTTAAATCAGGGCGTAAGAGCCTACGAGCAGTACTTC; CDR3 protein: CASSLNQGVRAYEQYF
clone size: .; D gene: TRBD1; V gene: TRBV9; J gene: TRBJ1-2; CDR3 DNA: TGTGCCAGCAGCGTTCGCCTACAGGGGGTTGATGGCTACACCTTC; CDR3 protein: CASSVRLQGVDGYTF
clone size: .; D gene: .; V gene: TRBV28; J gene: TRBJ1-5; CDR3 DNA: TGTGCCAGCAGTTTATTGAGGGTTAGCAATCAGCCCCAGCATTTT; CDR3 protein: CASSLLRVSNQPQHF
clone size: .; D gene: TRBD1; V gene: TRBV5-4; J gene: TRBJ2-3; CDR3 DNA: TGTGCCAGCAGCCGACTCACAGGGGGCGCCACAGATACGCAGTATTTT; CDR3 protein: CASSRLTGGATDTQYF
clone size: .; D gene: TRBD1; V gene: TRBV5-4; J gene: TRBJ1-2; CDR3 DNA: TGTGCCAGCAGCCAACAGGGGTACGGTGGCTACACCTTC; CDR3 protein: CASSQQGYGGYTF
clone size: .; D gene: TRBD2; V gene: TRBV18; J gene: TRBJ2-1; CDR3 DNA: TGTGCCAGCTCACCACAATCGCGGGAGACCTACAATGAGCAGTTCTTC; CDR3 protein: CASSPQSRETYNEQFF
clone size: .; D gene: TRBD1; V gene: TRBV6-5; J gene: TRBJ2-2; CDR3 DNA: TGTGCCAGCAAAGGGACAGGGCCCACCGGGGAGCTGTTTTTT; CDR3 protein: CASKGTGPTGELFF
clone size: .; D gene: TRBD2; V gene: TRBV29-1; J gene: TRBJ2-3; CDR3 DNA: TGCAGCGTTGAGGGGACTAGCATGAGCACAGATACGCAGTATTTT; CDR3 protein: CSVEGTSMSTDTQYF
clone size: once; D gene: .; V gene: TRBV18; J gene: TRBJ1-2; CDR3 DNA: TGTGCCAGCTCACCGAACCCAGGGGACTATGGCTACACCTTC; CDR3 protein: CASSPNPGDYGYTF
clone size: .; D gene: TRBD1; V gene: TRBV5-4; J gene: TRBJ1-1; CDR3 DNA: TGTGCCAGCAGCTTTCCGGGACAGGGGAACACTGAAGCTTTCTTT; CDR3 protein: CASSFPGQGNTEAFF
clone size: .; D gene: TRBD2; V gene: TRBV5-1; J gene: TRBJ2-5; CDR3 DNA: TGCGCCAGCAGCTTGGCTGGTAGCGGGAGGTGTGCCGAGACCCAGTACTTC; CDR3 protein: CASSLAGSGRCAETQYF
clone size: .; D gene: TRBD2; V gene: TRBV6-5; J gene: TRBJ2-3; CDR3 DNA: TGTGCCAGCAGTTATGGGACTAGCGCCTACACAGATACGCAGTATTTT; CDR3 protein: CASSYGTSAYTDTQYF
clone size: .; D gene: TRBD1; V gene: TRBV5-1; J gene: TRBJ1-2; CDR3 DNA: TGCGCCAGCAGCTGGGGGACAGGTGATGGTCGAGGCTACACCTTC; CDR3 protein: CASSWGTGDGRGYTF
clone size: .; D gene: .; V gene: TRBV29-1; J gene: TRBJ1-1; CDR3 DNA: TGCAGCGTTGCTAGCTCGACTGTGAACACTGAAGCTTTCTTT; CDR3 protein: CSVASSTVNTEAFF
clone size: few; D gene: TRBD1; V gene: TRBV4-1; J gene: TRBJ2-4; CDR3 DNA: TGCGCCAGCAGCCAAGATCGTGGGACAGGGGGCCGAAACATTCAGTACTTC; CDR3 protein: CASSQDRGTGGRNIQYF